The 27 T cell receptor beta chains below were found in one sample sequenced in a study of CD4 T cells in relation to SARS-CoV-2 and coronaviruses. Which antigens these TCRs recognize remains unknown. Before the COVID-19 pandemic, during about 2010-2018, CD4+ T cells were taken from unexposed donors. Isolation of CD4+ T cells took place after approximately 10 days in culture. Sequenced by immunoSEQ multiplex PCR; TCRdb stores in-frame clones only, minus some. The sample yields 25,000 to 35,000 clones, 76% seen once. The specimen was CD4+ T cells from PBMCs, cultured in vitro. The receptors originated from a human donor in good health.

The chain joins TRBV27 to TRBJ2-3; 7 bases match TRBD1. In germline, CDR1 is MNHEY, CDR2 SMNVEV (reference sequence). V was pared by 6 bases and J by 2 bases, with 11 bases of the junction left unmatched. CDR3 length equals 16 residues. This CDR3 reads CASRNLTGSNTDTQYF. Written as DNA, the CDR3 is TGTGCCAGCAGAAACCTGACAGGGTCTAACACAGATACGCAGTATTTT.

The V call is TRBV3-1 (or the pseudogene TRBV3-2), the J call TRBJ1-2; perhaps TRBD1 as D (6 bases). V was shortened by 1 base and J by 6 bases, with 12 bases between the two germline ends. The CDR3 runs to 14 residues. Germline CDR1 LGHDT, CDR2 YNNKEL (reference sequence). This CDR3 reads CASSQGWGANGYTF. In DNA form, the CDR3 reads TGTGCCAGCAGCCAAGGATGGGGGGCTAATGGCTACACCTTC.

This chain links TRBV7-9 with TRBJ1-4; D not certain. Germline values: CDR1 SEHNR, CDR2 FQNEAQ (reference sequence). V lost 5 bases to trimming and J lost 8 bases, with 15 bases between them. The CDR3 spans 14 residues. The CDR3 reads CASSPIGKTEKLFF. CDR3 coding DNA: TGTGCCAGCAGCCCTATCGGGAAAACGGAAAAACTGTTTTTT.

This clone appeared once. The chain links TRBV4-3 to TRBJ1-6; no reliable D call. The CDR3 loop spans 16 amino acids. The germline CDR1 and CDR2 sequences are LGHNA and YSLEER. V dropped 4 bases and J dropped 5 bases, with 15 bases sitting between them. The CDR3 DNA reads as TGCGCCAGCAGCCGGGAAACTAGCAGGAATAATTCACCCCTCCACTTT. This encodes CASSRETSRNNSPLHF.

This chain joins TRBV7-2 and TRBJ1-2, with TRBD1 identical over 8 bases. The CDR3 has 16 residues. Germline CDR1 and CDR2: SGHTA and FQGNSA. V was pared by 5 bases and J by 2 bases, with 10 bases of the junction left unmatched. CDR3 in amino acids: CASSVVTGQGNYGYTF. CDR3 nucleotide sequence: TGTGCCAGCAGCGTAGTTACAGGACAGGGAAACTATGGCTACACCTTC.

The J gene is TRBJ2-7, the V gene TRBV12-3 or TRBV12-4; D is perhaps TRBD1 (5 bases). The ends were cut back, 5 bases at V and 5 bases at J, with 13 bases in the middle. CDR3 size: 13 residues. The CDR3 protein is CASSIRGIDEQYF. In nucleotides, the CDR3 is TGTGCCAGCAGTATTAGGGGTATCGACGAGCAGTACTTC.

The rearrangement links TRBV5-4 to TRBJ2-7, with 7 bases identical to TRBD2. The V and J ends lost 1 base and 0 bases, in that order; junction bases with no gene match: 10. Germline CDR1 SGHNT, CDR2 YYREEE (reference sequence). The CDR3 extends over 17 amino acids. The CDR3, as DNA: TGTGCCAGCAGCTTGACCATAAGAACTAGCGCCTCCTACGAGCAGTACTTC. Translated, it gives CASSLTIRTSASYEQYF. Filled out from reference TRBV5-4 and TRBJ2-7, the complete variable domain reads ETGVTQSPTHLIKTRGQQVTLRCSSQSGHNTVSWYQQALGQGPQFIFQYYREEENGRGNFPPRFSGLQFPNYSSELNVNALELDDSALYLCASSLTIRTSASYEQYFGPGTRLTVT.

This clone was seen a handful of times. The rearrangement links TRBV4-1 to TRBJ2-5, with 9 bases lining up with TRBD1. This CDR3 has 16 residues. Germline CDR1 is MGHRA and CDR2 is YSYEKL. Germline trimming cut 4 bases from V and 4 bases from J; bases unmatched to any gene: 10. CDR3 sequence (DNA): TGCGCCAGCAGCCCAACCGGGACAGGGAGTCTAGAGACCCAGTACTTC. It specifies CASSPTGTGSLETQYF.

The chain uses TRBV3-1 (or the pseudogene TRBV3-2) and TRBJ2-5; 10 bases are shared with TRBD2. The CDR3 totals 15 residues. Per the germline V gene, CDR1 is LGHDT and CDR2 is YNNKEL (reference sequence). J gave up 1 base and V 4 bases, and 3 bases lay outside the gene matches. This CDR3 is CASSPQREGQETQYF. The CDR3 region has the DNA TGTGCCAGCAGCCCACAGCGGGAGGGCCAAGAGACCCAGTACTTC.

The rearrangement links TRBV7-2 to TRBJ2-3; D unresolved. The CDR3 is made up of 12 amino acids. V was trimmed by 1 base and J by 4 bases, leaving 3 bases between them. Germline loops: CDR1 SGHTA, CDR2 FQGNSA. The CDR3 DNA reads TGTGCCAGCAGCTTAGACGCAGATACGCAGTATTTT. It translates to CASSLDADTQYF.

To note about this clone: Additional DNA sequences in this sample encode the identical CDR3. This sequence joins TRBV2 and TRBJ2-7, with D unresolved. Per the germline V gene, CDR1 is SNHLY and CDR2 is FYNNEI. The length of the CDR3 is 13 residues. Trimming cost V 3 bases and J 1 base, with 7 bases left between them. Here the CDR3 reads CASSEGNSYEQYF. CDR3 nucleotide sequence: TGTGCCAGCAGTGAGGGTAATTCCTACGAGCAGTACTTC.

The CDR3 coding sequence is TGTGCCAGCAGTTACGGCGGGGCCCCCCTGGAGGAGACCCAGTACTTC. Translation gives CASSYGGAPLEETQYF. V is TRBV6-2 or TRBV6-3 and J is TRBJ2-5, with D maybe TRBD2 (6 bases). Germline V CDR1 and CDR2: MNHEY, SVGEGT. This CDR3 has 16 residues. Between the trimmed V and J ends, which lost 2 bases and 5 bases, there was a span of 18 bases.

This clone was seen more than once but under ten times. V gene TRBV2 combines with J gene TRBJ1-5; D is unclear. The CDR3 has 14 amino acids. V was trimmed by 7 bases and J by 0 bases, leaving 10 bases between them. CDR1 SNHLY and CDR2 FYNNEI come from the germline V gene. CDR3 nucleotides: TGTGCCAGCACCCGGGTTCATAGCAATCAGCCCCAGCATTTT. The encoded protein is CASTRVHSNQPQHF.

This clone was seen a handful of times. The genes are TRBV4-2 and TRBJ2-7; 8 nucleotides align to TRBD2. V was clipped by 4 bases and J by 6 bases; unmatched bases: 14. Germline lookup yields CDR1 LGHNA and CDR2 YNFKEQ. CDR3 length: 16 amino acids. As DNA, the CDR3 is TGTGCCAGCAGCCCAGCTGCCACGCGGGAGGAGGGCGAGCAGTACTTC. It yields the protein CASSPAATREEGEQYF.

Only one count was recorded for this clone. This CDR3 is CSASGVGGTGAVSSYNEQFF. The CDR3 DNA follows: TGCAGTGCTAGTGGTGTCGGGGGGACAGGGGCCGTGAGCTCCTACAATGAGCAGTTCTTC. The V call is TRBV20-1, the J call TRBJ2-1, with TRBD1 matching over 10 bases. Germline loops: CDR1 DFQATT, CDR2 SNEGSKA (reference sequence). The V segment lost 3 bases and the J segment 0 bases; nucleotides outside the gene matches: 17. The CDR3 covers 20 residues.

The gene calls are TRBV2 and TRBJ1-3; weak D call: TRBD1 (5 bases). Trimming took off 6 bases at V and 2 bases at J, with 11 bases between the two ends. Germline lookup yields CDR1 SNHLY and CDR2 FYNNEI. The CDR3 extends over 14 amino acids. The CDR3 reads CASRERGPGNTIYF. The CDR3, as DNA: TGTGCCAGCAGGGAGCGGGGACCTGGAAACACCATATATTTT.

CDR3 region: CATSDKRGKNIQYF. The CDR3 nucleotides are TGTGCCACCAGTGATAAAAGGGGCAAAAACATTCAGTACTTC. The chain uses TRBV24-1 and TRBJ2-4, with TRBD1 as a possible D gene (5 bases). The length of the CDR3 is 14 residues. Per the germline V gene, CDR1 is KGHDR and CDR2 is SFDVKD. V dropped 3 bases and J dropped 3 bases, with 8 bases sitting between them.

The chain employs TRBV5-4 and TRBJ2-7, with D possibly matching TRBD1 (5 bases). The ends were cut back, 5 bases at V and 2 bases at J, with 14 bases in the middle. CDR1 SGHNT and CDR2 YYREEE come from the germline V gene (reference sequence). The CDR3 length is 14 residues. CDR3 sequence (DNA): TGTGCCAGCAGTACAGGTGACGAACCCTACGAGCAGTACTTC. This translates into CASSTGDEPYEQYF.

The chain couples TRBV25-1 to TRBJ2-3; a possible D gene is TRBD2 (6 bases). Trimming left V 5 bases short and J 6 bases short, with 18 bases between. Germline CDR1 and CDR2: MGHDK and SYGVNS. The CDR3 runs to 15 residues. CDR3 nucleotide sequence: TGTGCCAGCAGTCGGGGAGGAGGGTGGGGGGATACGCAGTATTTT. This encodes CASSRGGGWGDTQYF.

This chain uses TRBV5-1 with TRBJ2-1, with a tentative D call TRBD2 (7 bases). The V end lost 4 bases, the J end lost 8 bases, and 22 bases lay between the germline ends. The CDR3 sequence is 16 residues long. Germline CDR1 SGHRS, CDR2 YFSETQ. The CDR3 nucleotides read TGCGCCAGCAGCCCGGGCGCGGGGGCCGTTATCTATGAGCAGTTCTTC. Residues: CASSPGAGAVIYEQFF. Using reference TRBV5-1 and TRBJ2-1 for the parts outside the CDR3, the full variable domain is KAGVTQTPRYLIKTRGQQVTLSCSPISGHRSVSWYQQTPGQGLQFLFEYFSETQRNKGNFPGRFSGRQFSNSRSEMNVSTLELGDSALYLCASSPGAGAVIYEQFFGPGTRLTVL.

V is TRBV6-2 or TRBV6-3 and J is TRBJ1-5; 12 positions match TRBD1. Trimming at V came to 6 bases and at J to 1 base, leaving 16 bases not matched to a gene. The CDR3 totals 20 residues. Germline CDR1 reads MNHEY; CDR2 reads SVGEGT. Written as DNA, the CDR3 is TGTGCCAGCAGCTTCGAAGGTCGGGGACAGGGGGCTTTAAGCAATCAGCCCCAGCATTTT. This translates into CASSFEGRGQGALSNQPQHF.

The chain couples TRBV5-4 to TRBJ2-7, with 7 bases fitting TRBD2. The CDR3 has 15 amino acids. The germline V gene has CDR1 SGHNT and CDR2 YYREEE (reference sequence). The ends lost 4 bases at V and 2 bases at J; junction bases unmatched: 9. As DNA, the CDR3 is TGTGCCAGCAGCGCCCAGGAAGCGGGACCCTACGAGCAGTACTTC. This encodes CASSAQEAGPYEQYF.

The genes are TRBV19 and TRBJ2-3, with 11 bases matching TRBD2. CDR1 LNHDA and CDR2 SQIVND come from the germline V gene (reference sequence). The CDR3 totals 15 residues. V trimming: 5 bases; J trimming: 3 bases; junction bases outside the gene matches: 4. CDR3 nucleotide sequence: TGTGCCAGTAGTTACCGGACTAGCGGGACAGATACGCAGTATTTT. Amino acids: CASSYRTSGTDTQYF.

The gene calls are TRBV3-1 (or the pseudogene TRBV3-2) and TRBJ1-3; the match to TRBD1 covers 7 bases. The CDR3 covers 15 residues. The germline V gene has CDR1 LGHDT and CDR2 YNNKEL (reference sequence). The trim removed 5 bases at V and 0 bases at J, leaving 4 bases unmatched. Written as DNA, the CDR3 is TGTGCCAGCAGCTCACAGGGGCCCTCTGGAAACACCATATATTTT. This translates into CASSSQGPSGNTIYF.

The CDR3 coding sequence is TGCGCCAGCAGCGCGAATCCGACAGGGGGGTCGAATGAAAAACTGTTTTTT. It yields the protein CASSANPTGGSNEKLFF. The V gene is TRBV5-1, the J gene TRBJ1-4; the match to TRBD1 covers 9 bases. Trimming at V came to 4 bases and at J to 5 bases, leaving 12 bases not matched to a gene. The CDR3 sequence is 17 residues long. The germline V gene has CDR1 SGHRS and CDR2 YFSETQ.

The chain couples TRBV5-1 to TRBJ2-2; 12 nucleotides agree with TRBD1. Germline V gene lookup returns CDR1 SGHRS and CDR2 YFSETQ. CDR3 size: 17 residues. The V segment lost 0 bases and the J segment 4 bases; nucleotides outside the gene matches: 4. This CDR3 is CASSLEGQGAFTGELFF. CDR3 DNA sequence: TGCGCCAGCAGCTTGGAGGGACAGGGGGCTTTCACCGGGGAGCTGTTTTTT.

The V and J genes are TRBV27 and TRBJ1-1, with D maybe TRBD1 (6 bases). Trimming took 4 bases from V and 1 from J, leaving 16 bases between them. The CDR3 consists of 16 residues. Germline V gives CDR1 MNHEY, CDR2 SMNVEV (reference sequence). The DNA of the CDR3 is TGTGCCAGCAGTTCCCTCAGGGGCCGGCAGAACACTGAAGCTTTCTTT. Protein sequence: CASSSLRGRQNTEAFF.